The present entry profiles one TCR beta chain with its context. The antigen is undetermined. Specified treatment: 19 received Ad26.COV2.S at low or high dose, single or two shots; about five received placebo; per-sample allocation not given. All samples were drawn on day 63, counting from the first vaccine or placebo injection. The data were taken from a study of Ad26.COV2.S vaccination and SARS-CoV-2 variants. Turning to the study itself: In the study, Ad26.COV2.S was injected intramuscularly once, or twice 56 days apart.

Study outcomes and limitations: Placebo recipients trailed vaccine recipients in spike-specific TCR breadth.

The CDR3 has 11 residues. Germline assignment: CDR1 GTSNPN and CDR2 SVGIG (reference sequence). The trim removed 7 bases at V and 4 bases at J, leaving 4 bases unmatched. Produced via immunoSEQ multiplex PCR; TCRdb's table is partial and in-frame only. The repertoire includes some 640,000 clones, roughly 90% of them detected once, and nearly 1.5% sits in the top ten. This TCR was recovered from a person between 18 and 59 years old who received the Ad26.COV2.S COVID-19 vaccine or a placebo. The J gene is TRBJ2-7, the V gene TRBV30; TRBD1 matches 7 bases. The sequencing here drew on peripheral blood, taken in a trial of Ad26.COV2.S vaccine versus placebo. The CDR3 bases are TGTGCCTTGGGGACAGTATACGAGCAGTACTTC. It translates to CALGTVYEQYF.